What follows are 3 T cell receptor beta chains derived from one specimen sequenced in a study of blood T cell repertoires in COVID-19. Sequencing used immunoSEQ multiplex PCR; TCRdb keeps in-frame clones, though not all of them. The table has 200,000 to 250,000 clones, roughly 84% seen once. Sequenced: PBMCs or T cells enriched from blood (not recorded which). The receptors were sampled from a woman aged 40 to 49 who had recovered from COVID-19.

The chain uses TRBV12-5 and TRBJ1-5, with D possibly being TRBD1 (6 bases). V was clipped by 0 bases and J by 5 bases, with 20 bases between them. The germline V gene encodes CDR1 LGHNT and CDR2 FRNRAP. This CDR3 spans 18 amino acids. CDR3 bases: TGTGCTAGTGGTTTGGTAGGGGTCCCCCGGGACATATATCAGCCCCAGCATTTT. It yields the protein CASGLVGVPRDIYQPQHF. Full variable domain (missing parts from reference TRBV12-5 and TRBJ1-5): DARVTQTPRHKVTEMGQEVTMRCQPILGHNTVFWYRQTMMQGLELLAYFRNRAPLDDSGMPKDRFSAEMPDATLATLKIQPSEPRDSAVYFCASGLVGVPRDIYQPQHFGDGTRLSIL.

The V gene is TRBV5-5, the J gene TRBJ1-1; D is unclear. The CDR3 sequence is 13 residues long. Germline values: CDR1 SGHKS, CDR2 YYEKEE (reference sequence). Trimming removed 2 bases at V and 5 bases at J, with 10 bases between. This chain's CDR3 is CASSLLTGTEAFF. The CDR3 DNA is TGTGCCAGCAGCTTACTCACCGGGACTGAAGCTTTCTTT.

The CDR3 loop is CASSSRGQGNTIYF. CDR3 sequence (DNA): TGTGCCAGCAGCTCCAGGGGACAGGGTAACACCATATATTTT. The genes are TRBV11-2 and TRBJ1-3, with 9 bases that match TRBD1. The CDR3 is 14 amino acids. Germline lookup yields CDR1 SGHAT and CDR2 FQNNGV. V lost 4 bases, J lost 7 bases, and 5 bases stayed unmatched. Based on the CDR3 plus reference TRBV11-2 and TRBJ1-3, the full variable domain is EAGVAQSPRYKIIEKRQSVAFWCNPISGHATLYWYQQILGQGPKLLIQFQNNGVVDDSQLPKDRFSAERLKGVDSTLKIQPAKLEDSAVYLCASSSRGQGNTIYFGEGSWLTVV.